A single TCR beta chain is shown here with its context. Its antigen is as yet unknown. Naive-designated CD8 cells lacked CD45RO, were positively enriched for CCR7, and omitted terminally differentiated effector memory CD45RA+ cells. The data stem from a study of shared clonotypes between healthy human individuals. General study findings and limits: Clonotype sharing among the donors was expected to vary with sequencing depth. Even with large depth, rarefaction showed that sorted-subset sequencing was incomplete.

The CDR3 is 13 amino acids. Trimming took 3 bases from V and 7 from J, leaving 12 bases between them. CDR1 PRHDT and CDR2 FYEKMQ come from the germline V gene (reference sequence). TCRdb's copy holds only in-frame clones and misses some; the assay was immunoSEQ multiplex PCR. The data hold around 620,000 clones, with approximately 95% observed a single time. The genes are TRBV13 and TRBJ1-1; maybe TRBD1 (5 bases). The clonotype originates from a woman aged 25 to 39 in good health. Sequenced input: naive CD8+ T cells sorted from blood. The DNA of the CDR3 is TGTGCCAGCAGCTTTCCTGGGGGGAATGAAGCTTTCTTT. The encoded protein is CASSFPGGNEAFF. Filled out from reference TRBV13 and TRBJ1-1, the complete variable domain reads AAGVIQSPRHLIKEKRETATLKCYPIPRHDTVYWYQQGPGQDPQFLISFYEKMQSDKGSIPDRFSAQQFSDYHSELNMSSLELGDSALYFCASSFPGGNEAFFGQGTRLTVV.